Presented here are 13 T cell receptor beta chains from one specimen sequenced in a study of neoadjuvant anti-PD-1 for oral cavity cancer. Measured with immunoSEQ multiplex PCR; TCRdb has only the in-frame clones, and not every one. This sample yields about 4,700 clones, of which roughly 60% are seen a single time; more than 5.5% belongs to the top ten. Sequenced material: tumor tissue, taken before nivolumab (anti-PD-1) treatment. These receptor sequences come from a person aged 40 to 85 with oral cavity squamous cell carcinoma.

CDR3 in amino acids: CATSRDLVRGATNEKLFF. The CDR3 DNA reads as TGTGCCACCAGCAGAGATTTAGTCAGGGGGGCAACTAATGAAAAACTGTTTTTT. The V call is TRBV15, the J call TRBJ1-4, with TRBD1 matching over 7 bases. Per germline, CDR1 LNHNV and CDR2 YYDKDF (reference sequence). This CDR3 has 18 residues. J lost 0 bases, V lost 0 bases, and 7 bases had no gene match.

The V gene is TRBV11-2, the J gene TRBJ2-7; D could derive from TRBD1 or TRBD2 (5 bases each). This CDR3 region has 16 residues. V dropped 5 bases and J dropped 0 bases, with 17 bases sitting between them. Germline V gene sequence: CDR1 SGHAT, CDR2 FQNNGV. CDR3: CASSPSGRVSSYEQYF. Written as DNA, the CDR3 is TGTGCCAGCAGCCCCTCGGGGCGGGTAAGCTCCTACGAGCAGTACTTC.

The chain has TRBV21-1 and TRBJ1-6. TRBV21-1 is a pseudogene. CDR3 length: 14 residues. The CDR3 region is CASADAGGGSPLHF. The CDR3 bases are TGTGCCAGCGCGGACGCAGGAGGAGGTTCACCCCTCCACTTT.

This clone was seen a handful of times. The chain carries TRBV27 and TRBJ1-1; 11 bases align to TRBD1. This CDR3 comprises 15 residues. The trim removed 7 bases at V and 6 bases at J, leaving 10 bases unmatched. Germline V CDR1 and CDR2: MNHEY, SMNVEV (reference sequence). As DNA, the CDR3 is TGTGCCAGCATATCCTGGGACAGGGGGACCCCTGAAGCTTTCTTT. It translates to CASISWDRGTPEAFF.

The V call is TRBV5-6, the J call TRBJ2-7, with D hard to call. The CDR3 consists of 13 residues. V was pared by 4 bases and J by 7 bases, with 15 bases between. Germline CDR1 and CDR2: SGHDT and YYEEEE. CDR3 DNA sequence: TGTGCCAGCAGCCGAAACCTGGCATGGGAGCAGTACTTC. Translation gives CASSRNLAWEQYF.

The rearrangement joins TRBV5-1 to TRBJ1-1; D is uncertain. Germline CDR1 and CDR2: SGHRS and YFSETQ. V was pared by 2 bases and J by 1 base, with 9 bases between. This CDR3 region has 14 residues. This CDR3 reads CASSFDPGNTEAFF. The CDR3 DNA sequence: TGCGCCAGCAGCTTTGATCCGGGGAACACTGAAGCTTTCTTT.

J is TRBJ1-5 and V is TRBV7-9; perhaps TRBD1 as D (6 bases). Trimming stripped 3 bases from V and 6 bases from J, with 12 bases between. The CDR3 has 14 residues. The germline V gene has CDR1 SEHNR and CDR2 FQNEAQ (reference sequence). Here the CDR3 DNA reads TGTGCCAGCAGCTTGGAAGGGGGGAGTCAGCCCCAGCATTTT. Protein product: CASSLEGGSQPQHF.

The rearrangement links TRBV7-9 to TRBJ1-4, with D perhaps matching TRBD1 (5 bases). V was clipped by 5 bases and J by 7 bases, with 11 bases between them. The CDR3 is made up of 13 amino acids. Per germline, CDR1 SEHNR and CDR2 FQNEAQ (reference sequence). The CDR3 reads CASSPGGGEKLFF. The DNA for the CDR3 is TGTGCCAGCAGCCCGGGGGGAGGTGAAAAACTGTTTTTT. The full variable domain, completed using reference TRBV7-9 and TRBJ1-4, is DTGVSQNPRHKITKRGQNVTFRCDPISEHNRLYWYRQTLGQGPEFLTYFQNEAQLEKSRLLSDRFSAERPKGSFSTLEIQRTEQGDSAMYLCASSPGGGEKLFFGSGTQLSVL.

About this clone itself: This sample also contains other DNA sequences that code for the same CDR3. The chain uses TRBV7-3 and TRBJ2-1; 8 positions agree with TRBD2. The germline CDR1 and CDR2 sequences are SGHTA and FQGTGA. This CDR3 is built from 16 residues. Trimming at V came to 5 bases and at J to 8 bases, leaving 14 bases not matched to a gene. CDR3 sequence reads: CASSHPSGLNRDEQFF. The CDR3 DNA follows: TGTGCCAGCAGCCACCCTAGCGGGCTTAACAGGGATGAGCAGTTCTTC. Full variable domain (rest looked up from reference TRBV7-3 and TRBJ2-1): GAGVSQTPSNKVTEKGKYVELRCDPISGHTALYWYRQSLGQGPEFLIYFQGTGAADDSGLPNDRFFAVRPEGSVSTLKIQRTERGDSAVYLCASSHPSGLNRDEQFFGPGTRLTVL.

A few counts support this clone. The CDR3 region is CASSMTGSYGYTF. The CDR3 DNA sequence: TGTGCCAGCAGCATGACAGGAAGCTATGGCTACACCTTC. V is TRBV9 and J is TRBJ1-2, with D possibly matching TRBD1 (6 bases). V was shortened by 4 bases and J by 4 bases, with 11 bases between the two germline ends. The CDR3 sequence is 13 residues long. Germline V gives CDR1 SGDLS, CDR2 YYNGEE.

This sequence joins TRBV18 and TRBJ2-5, with D perhaps TRBD2 (6 bases). V was pared by 6 bases and J by 7 bases, with 21 bases between. Germline values: CDR1 KGHSH, CDR2 LQKENI. The CDR3 spans 15 residues. The CDR3 is CASSPGTSAFGTQYF. The CDR3 DNA is TGTGCCAGCTCGCCAGGGACTTCCGCTTTCGGGACCCAGTACTTC.

This clone has only a few counts. The V call is TRBV5-1, the J call TRBJ1-5, with D hard to call. Germline-derived CDR1 and CDR2 are SGHRS and YFSETQ. V lost 0 bases to trimming and J lost 1 base, with 2 bases between them. This CDR3 region has 13 residues. In DNA form, the CDR3 reads TGCGCCAGCAGCTTGGACAGCAATCAGCCCCAGCATTTT. This sequence encodes CASSLDSNQPQHF.

The chain links TRBV19 to TRBJ1-4; weak D call: TRBD1 (5 bases). The CDR3 runs to 15 residues. The ends were cut back, 4 bases at V and 2 bases at J, with 11 bases in the middle. Germline lookup yields CDR1 LNHDA and CDR2 SQIVND (reference sequence). The CDR3 loop reads CASSTLRGTNEKLFF. CDR3 sequence (DNA): TGTGCCAGTAGTACCCTCCGGGGGACTAATGAAAAACTGTTTTTT.